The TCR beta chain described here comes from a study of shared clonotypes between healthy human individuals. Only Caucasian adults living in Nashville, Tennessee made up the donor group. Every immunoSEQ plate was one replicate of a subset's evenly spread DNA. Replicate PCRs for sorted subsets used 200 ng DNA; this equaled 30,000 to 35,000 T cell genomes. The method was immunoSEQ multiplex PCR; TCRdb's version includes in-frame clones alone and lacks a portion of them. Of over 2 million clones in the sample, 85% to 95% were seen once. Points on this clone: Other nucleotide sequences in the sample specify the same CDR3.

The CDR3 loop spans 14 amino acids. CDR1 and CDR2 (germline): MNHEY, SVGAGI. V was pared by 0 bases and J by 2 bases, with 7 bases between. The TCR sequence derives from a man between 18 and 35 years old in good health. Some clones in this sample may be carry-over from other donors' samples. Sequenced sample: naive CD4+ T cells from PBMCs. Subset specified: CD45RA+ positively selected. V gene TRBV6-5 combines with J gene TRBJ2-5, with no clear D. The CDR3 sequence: CASSYSPGQETQYF. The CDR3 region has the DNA TGTGCCAGCAGTTACTCTCCCGGGCAAGAGACCCAGTACTTC.